The TCR beta chain under discussion was sequenced for a study of T cell responses to AZD1222 COVID-19 vaccine. TCRdb's copy holds only in-frame clones and misses some; the assay was immunoSEQ multiplex PCR. The sample carries roughly 150,000 clones, approximately 90% recorded once. Germline V CDR1 and CDR2: SNHLY, FYNNEI. Trimming cost V 6 bases and J 1 base, with 9 bases left between them. The CDR3 totals 14 residues. Study-level results: Spike-specific TCR breadth and depth grew following two AZD1222 doses. The repertoires were collected only after the peak T cell response.

In regard to this clone: The antigen is not known.

The V and J genes are TRBV2 and TRBJ2-2; possible D gene TRBD2, 5 bases. The clonotype originates from an adult in good health. The sequences come from peripheral blood, collected on day 0 of AZD1222 vaccination. The CDR3 nucleotides read TGTGCCAGCAGGGATAGCGAGAACACCGGGGAGCTGTTTTTT. This translates into CASRDSENTGELFF.